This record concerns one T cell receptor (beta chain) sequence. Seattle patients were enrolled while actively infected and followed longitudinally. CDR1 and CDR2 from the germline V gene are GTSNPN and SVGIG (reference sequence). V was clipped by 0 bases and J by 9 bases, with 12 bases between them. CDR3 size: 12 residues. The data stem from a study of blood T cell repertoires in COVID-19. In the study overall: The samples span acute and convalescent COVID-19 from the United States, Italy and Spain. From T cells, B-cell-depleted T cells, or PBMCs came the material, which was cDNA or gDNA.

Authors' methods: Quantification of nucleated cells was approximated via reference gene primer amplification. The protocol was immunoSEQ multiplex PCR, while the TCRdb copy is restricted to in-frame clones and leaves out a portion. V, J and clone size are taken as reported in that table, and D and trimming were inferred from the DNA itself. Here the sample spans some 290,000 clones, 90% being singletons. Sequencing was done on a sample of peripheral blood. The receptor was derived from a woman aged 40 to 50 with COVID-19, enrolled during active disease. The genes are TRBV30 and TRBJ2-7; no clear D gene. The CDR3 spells CAWSVMSGGQYF. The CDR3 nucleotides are TGTGCCTGGAGTGTAATGTCGGGTGGGCAGTACTTC.